The T cell receptor beta chain under discussion was sequenced for a study of human T cells and chemical hapten exposure. Study at large: Enrolled patients were predominantly female and had alopecia areata, totalis or universalis.

The CDR3 loop spans 13 amino acids. Trimming pared 5 bases from V and 4 bases from J, leaving 14 bases between. Germline V gene sequence: CDR1 SQVTM, CDR2 ANQGSEA. Overall study results and limits: Expanded TCRs created a significantly greater count of big CDR3 similarity clusters than controls did.

This clonotype was recorded once. Its antigen is not known. Documented time point: patch test 1, 2 weeks after DPC sensitization. Specified treatment: therapeutic diphenylcyclopropenone sensitization with weekly scalp DPC. Library preparation tagged each individual cDNA molecule with a unique molecular identifier. In the authors' methods: Counting gave a median of around 100,000 TCRs per sample, with values ranging from roughly 20,000 to 700,000. One entry per CDR3 protein, called by TCRdb with MiXCR from the RACE reads. TCRdb, not the authors, supplied the V and J calls. The sample consists of around 110,000 distinct CDR3 sequences, over 10% of them appearing once.

This sequence was found in a woman between 45 and 65 years old with alopecia areata. Some clones in this sample may be carry-over from other donors' samples. The sequencing here drew on whole blood, taken in connection with sensitization to the hapten diphenylcyclopropenone (DPC). This sequence joins TRBV29-1 and TRBJ1-1; D is unclear. CDR3 bases: TGCAGCGTTCAGCACGGTCGGGTCACTGAAGCTTTCTTT. Its protein is CSVQHGRVTEAFF. The variable domain in full, with the rest retrieved from reference TRBV29-1 and TRBJ1-1, is SAVISQKPSRDICQRGTSLTIQCQVDSQVTMMFWYRQQPGQSLTLIATANQGSEATYESGFVIDKFPISRPNLTFSTLTVSNMSPEDSSIYLCSVQHGRVTEAFFGQGTRLTVV.